Shown below are 30 T cell receptor beta chains from a single sample sequenced in a study of control samples from healthy donors and cancer patients. Profiled with immunoSEQ multiplex PCR; TCRdb holds only in-frame clones, not every one. The table lists some 120,000 clones, just under 95% of them singletons, with about 4% in the top ten. Input material: blood. Every receptor here comes from a man aged 25-40 years in good health.

Concerning this clone: The sample contains more than one DNA sequence encoding this CDR3. The rearrangement joins TRBV10-3 to TRBJ1-1; 9 bases fit TRBD1. The trim removed 6 bases at V and 1 base at J, leaving 3 bases unmatched. Germline V gives CDR1 ENHRY, CDR2 SYGVKD. The CDR3 is made up of 14 amino acids. As DNA, the CDR3 is TGTGCCATCAGACGGGACAGGGAGAACACTGAAGCTTTCTTT. Translating gives CAIRRDRENTEAFF.

The chain joins TRBV30 to TRBJ2-7, with D hard to call. Trimming shortened V by 2 bases and J by 2 bases, and 4 bases separated the two germline ends. Germline V gene data show CDR1 as GTSNPN and CDR2 as SVGIG (reference sequence). The CDR3 runs 11 residues. The CDR3 bases are TGTGCCTGGAGTCGAACCTACGAGCAGTACTTC. Translating gives CAWSRTYEQYF.

This rearrangement joins TRBV15 to TRBJ2-2; tentative D call: TRBD2 (6 bases). This CDR3 spans 17 amino acids. The germline gives CDR1 LNHNV, CDR2 YYDKDF (reference sequence). Trimming stripped 0 bases from V and 5 bases from J, with 16 bases between. CDR3 protein: CATSRDWPGRGTGELFF. In nucleotides, the CDR3 is TGTGCCACCAGCAGAGATTGGCCAGGGCGGGGTACCGGGGAGCTGTTTTTT.

As DNA, the CDR3 is TGCGCCAGCAGCCCCGGGACTAGCGGGGTCCTTCGCTCCACAGATACGCAGTATTTT. It translates to CASSPGTSGVLRSTDTQYF. The V and J genes are TRBV4-1 and TRBJ2-3; 13 bases are a match to TRBD2. The CDR3 runs to 19 residues. V trimming: 4 bases; J trimming: 2 bases; junction bases outside the gene matches: 12. Germline V CDR1 and CDR2: MGHRA, YSYEKL.

This sequence joins TRBV7-9 and TRBJ1-5; D may be TRBD1 (6 bases). Germline V lookup: CDR1 SEHNR, CDR2 FQNEAQ (reference sequence). With 1 base removed from V and 2 bases from J, the gap between germline ends came to 9 bases. CDR3 length equals 15 residues. Here the CDR3 DNA reads TGTGCCAGCAGCTTAGTAGGGGGTGGCAATCAGCCCCAGCATTTT. Translating gives CASSLVGGGNQPQHF.

This sequence joins TRBV5-6 and TRBJ2-1; TRBD2 matches at 9 bases. Per germline, CDR1 SGHDT and CDR2 YYEEEE. The CDR3 is 15 amino acids. With V trimmed by 4 bases and J by 8 bases, 10 bases remained unmatched. CDR3 DNA sequence: TGTGCCAGCAGCGCCCCAAGCGGGGGGATCGATGAGCAGTTCTTC. Residues: CASSAPSGGIDEQFF.

The chain recombines TRBV6-2 or TRBV6-3 with TRBJ1-5; 8 nucleotides align to TRBD1. CDR3 length: 15 residues. V shed 2 bases and J 6 bases; nucleotides not matched to a gene: 6. The germline CDR1 and CDR2 sequences are MNHEY and SVGEGT. The CDR3 nucleotides are TGTGCCAGCAGTTACGGTCAGGGGGCGGGTCAGCCCCAGCATTTT. Residues: CASSYGQGAGQPQHF.

The gene calls are TRBV6-6 and TRBJ1-3, with D tentatively TRBD1 (5 bases). Trimming shortened V by 2 bases and J by 0 bases, and 11 bases separated the two germline ends. Looked up from germline, CDR1 is MNHNY and CDR2 is SVGAGI (reference sequence). This CDR3 contains 16 residues. The CDR3, as DNA: TGTGCCAGCAGTTACGGAGGGGCTCTCTCTGGAAACACCATATATTTT. This gives the protein CASSYGGALSGNTIYF.

This chain joins TRBV5-1 and TRBJ2-1; D gene unclear. From germline, CDR1 is SGHRS and CDR2 YFSETQ. The CDR3 sequence is 12 residues long. Trimming removed 0 bases at V and 8 bases at J, with 6 bases between. The DNA of the CDR3 is TGCGCCAGCAGCTTGGCCAACGATGAGCAGTTCTTC. It is translated as CASSLANDEQFF.

The chain has TRBV7-9 and TRBJ1-6; D call uncertain. V was shortened by 5 bases and J by 7 bases, with 9 bases between the two germline ends. The CDR3 spans 13 residues. Looked up from germline, CDR1 is SEHNR and CDR2 is FQNEAQ (reference sequence). The CDR3 coding sequence is TGTGCCAGCAGCAATGGAGTAAATTCACCCCTCCACTTT. It specifies CASSNGVNSPLHF.

This chain uses TRBV10-2 with TRBJ1-1; D remains unclear. The CDR3 covers 12 residues. V lost 3 bases and J lost 13, with 15 bases in between. CDR1 is WSHSY and CDR2 is SAAADI in the germline V gene. CDR3 in DNA: TGCGCCAGCAGTGATACGAGTCTGAAGAGTTTCTTT. Translated: CASSDTSLKSFF.

The rearrangement joins TRBV28 to TRBJ2-7; 7 bases align to TRBD2. The CDR3 is made up of 14 amino acids. Germline CDR1 reads MDHEN; CDR2 reads SYDVKM. V was clipped by 6 bases and J by 3 bases; unmatched bases: 8. The CDR3: CASSLGGEVYEQYF. The CDR3 nucleotides are TGTGCCAGCAGCCTTGGGGGGGAAGTCTACGAGCAGTACTTC.

V gene TRBV6-4 combines with J gene TRBJ1-4, with D possibly matching TRBD1 (5 bases). The V and J ends lost 2 bases and 10 bases respectively, with 11 bases between them. Germline CDR1 MRHNA, CDR2 SNTAGT. The CDR3 is 13 residues long. Here the CDR3 DNA reads TGTGCCAGCAGTGACCAGGCGGGACGAAAACTGTTTTTT. As protein: CASSDQAGRKLFF.

The rearrangement links TRBV15 to TRBJ2-2; D is undetermined. CDR1 is LNHNV, CDR2 YYDKDF, per germline (reference sequence). This CDR3 is built from 18 residues. V was pared by 0 bases and J by 0 bases, with 14 bases between. The CDR3 sequence is CATSRDASRPANTGELFF. The CDR3 DNA sequence: TGTGCCACCAGCAGAGATGCTTCTCGCCCAGCGAACACCGGGGAGCTGTTTTTT.

This chain uses TRBV6-5 with TRBJ1-4, with D maybe TRBD1 (6 bases). There are 13 residues in the CDR3. The V gene lost 6 bases and the J gene lost 9 bases, with 14 bases spanning the gap. Germline CDR1 MNHEY, CDR2 SVGAGI. The CDR3 is CASSDRDTKKLFF. The CDR3, as DNA: TGTGCCAGCAGCGACCGGGACACGAAAAAACTGTTTTTT.

The genes are TRBV4-2 and TRBJ2-7; no clear D gene. The germline V gene has CDR1 LGHNA and CDR2 YNFKEQ. There are 14 residues in the CDR3. Trimming removed 0 bases from V and 1 base from J, with 7 bases in between. This chain's CDR3 is CASSQEFRSYEQYF. Written as DNA, the CDR3 is TGTGCCAGCAGCCAAGAATTCAGATCCTACGAGCAGTACTTC.

V gene TRBV10-1 combines with J gene TRBJ1-1, with D unresolved. The CDR3 is 13 residues long. Trimming removed 1 base at V and 8 bases at J, with 11 bases between. The V gene's germline CDR1 is WNHNN and CDR2 SYGVQD (reference sequence). The CDR3 bases are TGCGCCAGCAGTGAGTTCCCGCGCGGGGAAGCTTTCTTT. Translated: CASSEFPRGEAFF.

The chain joins TRBV7-2 to TRBJ1-3; D remains unclear. The CDR3 is 19 amino acids. Germline V gene lookup returns CDR1 SGHTA and CDR2 FQGNSA. The ends were cut back, 5 bases at V and 0 bases at J, with 23 bases in the middle. The CDR3 here is CASSRSRGLFLNSGNTIYF. The CDR3 DNA reads as TGTGCCAGCAGCAGAAGCCGGGGTCTCTTTCTTAACTCTGGAAACACCATATATTTT. Together with reference TRBV7-2 and TRBJ1-3, the CDR3 gives the full variable domain: GAGVSQSPSNKVTEKGKDVELRCDPISGHTALYWYRQSLGQGLEFLIYFQGNSAPDKSGLPSDRFSAERTGGSVSTLTIQRTQQEDSAVYLCASSRSRGLFLNSGNTIYFGEGSWLTVV.

About this clone: Other DNA sequences in the same sample also yield this CDR3. The chain recombines TRBV18 with TRBJ2-3, with D hard to call. The CDR3 is 12 residues long. The V gene's germline CDR1 is KGHSH and CDR2 LQKENI. Trimming took 3 bases from V and 2 from J, leaving 3 bases between them. In DNA, the CDR3 is TGTGCCAGCTCACCTTCCACAGATACGCAGTATTTT. Translated, it gives CASSPSTDTQYF.

This rearrangement joins TRBV5-1 to TRBJ1-5; weak D call: TRBD1 (5 bases). The CDR3 has 13 amino acids. V was pared by 5 bases and J by 7 bases, with 13 bases between. CDR1 and CDR2 (germline): SGHRS, YFSETQ. CDR3 protein: CASSLGGGQPQHF. The CDR3 nucleotides are TGCGCCAGCAGTCTGGGGGGAGGACAGCCCCAGCATTTT.

This chain links TRBV7-9 with TRBJ2-1; no firm D call. Trimming took 1 base from V and 6 from J, leaving 7 bases between them. The V gene's germline CDR1 is SEHNR and CDR2 FQNEAQ (reference sequence). The length of the CDR3 is 13 residues. The CDR3 is CASSLGSGNEQFF. The CDR3, as DNA: TGTGCCAGCAGCTTAGGATCGGGCAATGAGCAGTTCTTC.

CDR3 protein: CASSLLRQRSISGNTIYF. CDR3 sequence (DNA): TGCGCCAGCAGCTTGCTCCGACAAAGGTCCATCTCTGGAAACACCATATATTTT. V and J are TRBV5-1 and TRBJ1-3; D not certain. CDR1 and CDR2 (germline): SGHRS, YFSETQ. V gave up 1 base and J gave up 0 bases, with 17 bases separating them. The CDR3 has 18 residues.

This chain connects TRBV27 to TRBJ2-2; 7 bases align to TRBD1. Germline V gene sequence: CDR1 MNHEY, CDR2 SMNVEV (reference sequence). V lost 1 base and J lost 6; bases outside the gene matches: 8. This CDR3 spans 16 amino acids. In nucleotides, the CDR3 is TGTGCCAGCAGTTTATATGGCAGGGGGTTTGCCGGGGAGCTGTTTTTT. Translation: CASSLYGRGFAGELFF.

The chain employs TRBV19 and TRBJ1-1; D may be TRBD1 (5 bases). The ends were cut back, 7 bases at V and 3 bases at J, with 12 bases in the middle. Germline V lookup: CDR1 LNHDA, CDR2 SQIVND (reference sequence). This CDR3 has 13 amino acids. CDR3 sequence reads: CASKQGGYTEAFF. The DNA of the CDR3 is TGTGCCAGTAAGCAGGGCGGGTACACTGAAGCTTTCTTT.

This rearrangement joins TRBV6-5 to TRBJ2-2, with 7 positions matching TRBD1. The germline V gene has CDR1 MNHEY and CDR2 SVGAGI. This CDR3 spans 14 amino acids. With V trimmed by 10 bases and J by 4 bases, 9 bases remained unmatched. The CDR3 loop reads CATQGSVSTGELFF. CDR3 DNA sequence: TGTGCCACACAGGGGAGTGTGAGCACCGGGGAGCTGTTTTTT.

The chain uses TRBV7-3 and TRBJ1-1; no clear D. The CDR3 extends over 14 amino acids. V lost 2 bases and J lost 1, with 8 bases in between. Germline lookup yields CDR1 SGHTA and CDR2 FQGTGA. The CDR3 is CASSLRTRNTEAFF. The CDR3 DNA is TGTGCCAGCAGCTTACGTACACGGAACACTGAAGCTTTCTTT.

The rearrangement links TRBV5-5 to TRBJ2-1; D gene unclear. Germline values: CDR1 SGHKS, CDR2 YYEKEE (reference sequence). The CDR3 is made up of 15 amino acids. Deletions cut 5 bases from V and 7 bases from J, with 19 bases between. The CDR3 is CASSSSMVVKNEQFF. CDR3 bases: TGTGCCAGCAGTTCCTCTATGGTAGTAAAAAATGAGCAGTTCTTC.

The chain uses TRBV28 and TRBJ1-2, with D unresolved. The CDR3 contains 14 residues. Germline lookup yields CDR1 MDHEN and CDR2 SYDVKM. Trimming took 5 bases from V and 4 from J, leaving 14 bases between them. CDR3 coding DNA: TGTGCCAGCAGTACGACGTTTATATCCTATGGCTACACCTTC. Its translation is CASSTTFISYGYTF.

The chain is built from TRBV11-2 and TRBJ2-6; TRBD1 aligns across 10 bases. Germline assignment: CDR1 SGHAT and CDR2 FQNNGV. Germline trimming cut 1 base from V and 1 base from J; bases unmatched to any gene: 4. This CDR3 contains 18 residues. The chain's CDR3 is CASSLGQGALSGANVLTF. The DNA for the CDR3 is TGTGCCAGCAGCTTAGGACAGGGGGCGTTGTCTGGGGCCAACGTCCTGACTTTC.

The chain is built from TRBV7-9 and TRBJ2-1; D gene uncertain. The V and J ends lost 7 bases and 0 bases respectively, with 10 bases between them. From germline, CDR1 is SEHNR and CDR2 FQNEAQ (reference sequence). The CDR3 length is 14 residues. The CDR3 region is CASTLRVSYNEQFF. The CDR3 nucleotides are TGTGCCAGCACCCTACGGGTCTCCTACAATGAGCAGTTCTTC.